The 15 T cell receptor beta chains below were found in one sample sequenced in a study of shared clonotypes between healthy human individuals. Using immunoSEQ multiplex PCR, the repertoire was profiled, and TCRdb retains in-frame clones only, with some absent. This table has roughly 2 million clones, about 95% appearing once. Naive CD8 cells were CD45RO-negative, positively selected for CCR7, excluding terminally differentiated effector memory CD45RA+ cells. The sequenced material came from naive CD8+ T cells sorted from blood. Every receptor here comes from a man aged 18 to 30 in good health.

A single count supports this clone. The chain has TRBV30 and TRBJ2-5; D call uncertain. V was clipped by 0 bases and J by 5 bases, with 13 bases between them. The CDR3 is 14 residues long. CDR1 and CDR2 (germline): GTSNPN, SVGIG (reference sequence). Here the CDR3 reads CAWSVGNARETQYF. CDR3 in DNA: TGTGCCTGGAGTGTAGGGAATGCGAGGGAGACCCAGTACTTC.

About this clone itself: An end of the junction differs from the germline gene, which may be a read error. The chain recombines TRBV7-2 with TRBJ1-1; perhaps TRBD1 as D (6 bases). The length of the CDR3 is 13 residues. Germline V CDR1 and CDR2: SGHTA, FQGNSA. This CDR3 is CAGSQIQGTEAFF. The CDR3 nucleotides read TGTGCCGGCAGCCAGATACAGGGTACTGAAGCTTTCTTT.

The CDR3 loop is CASSLSGGIQETQYF. CDR3 sequence (DNA): TGTGCCAGCAGCTTGAGTGGGGGGATTCAGGAGACCCAGTACTTC. The V gene is TRBV6-5, the J gene TRBJ2-5; perhaps TRBD2 as D (6 bases). Trimming shortened V by 6 bases and J by 5 bases, and 19 bases separated the two germline ends. This CDR3 has 15 residues. The germline gives CDR1 MNHEY, CDR2 SVGAGI.

CDR3 loop: CASSRTGDNQPQHF. CDR3 coding DNA: TGTGCCAGCAGCCGGACAGGGGACAATCAGCCCCAGCATTTT. The chain links TRBV14 to TRBJ1-5; TRBD1 matches at 9 bases. Per germline, CDR1 SGHDN and CDR2 FVKESK. Trimming cost V 4 bases and J 3 bases; bases outside gene matches: 1. The CDR3 runs to 14 residues.

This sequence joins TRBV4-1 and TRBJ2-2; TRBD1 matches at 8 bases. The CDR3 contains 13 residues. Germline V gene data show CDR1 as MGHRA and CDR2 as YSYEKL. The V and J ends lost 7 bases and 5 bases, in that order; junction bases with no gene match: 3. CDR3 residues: CASTWTGTGELFF. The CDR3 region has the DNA TGCGCCAGCACCTGGACAGGGACCGGGGAGCTGTTTTTT.

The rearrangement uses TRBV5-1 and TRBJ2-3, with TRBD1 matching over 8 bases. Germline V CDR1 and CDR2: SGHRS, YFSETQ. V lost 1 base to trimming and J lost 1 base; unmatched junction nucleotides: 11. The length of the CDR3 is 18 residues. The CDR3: CASSLLFDRGIGTDTQYF. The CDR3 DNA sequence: TGCGCCAGCAGCTTGTTATTCGACAGGGGCATCGGCACAGATACGCAGTATTTT.

The CDR3 spells CASSPHWGYTF. The CDR3 nucleotides read TGTGCCAGCAGCCCGCATTGGGGCTACACCTTC. The chain has TRBV5-8 and TRBJ1-2; D call uncertain. V lost 4 bases and J lost 8, with 9 bases in between. Germline V gives CDR1 SGHTS, CDR2 YDEGEE. The CDR3 loop spans 11 amino acids.

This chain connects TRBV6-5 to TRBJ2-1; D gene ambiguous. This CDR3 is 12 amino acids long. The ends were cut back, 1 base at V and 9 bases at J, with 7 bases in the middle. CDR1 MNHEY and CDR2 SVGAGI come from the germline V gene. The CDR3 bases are TGTGCCAGCAGTTACTGGGCCGGTGAGCAGTTCTTC. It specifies CASSYWAGEQFF.

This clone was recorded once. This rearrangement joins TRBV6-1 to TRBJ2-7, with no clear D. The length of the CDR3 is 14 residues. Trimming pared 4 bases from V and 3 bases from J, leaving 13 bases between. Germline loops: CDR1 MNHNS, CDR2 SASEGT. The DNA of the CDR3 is TGTGCCAGCAGTGTCTTTGATTCGTACTACGAGCAGTACTTC. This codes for CASSVFDSYYEQYF.

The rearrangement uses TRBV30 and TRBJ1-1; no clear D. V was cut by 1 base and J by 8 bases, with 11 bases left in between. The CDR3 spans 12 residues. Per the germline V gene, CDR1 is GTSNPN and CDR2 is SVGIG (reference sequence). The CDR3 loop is CAWSDSGTEAFF. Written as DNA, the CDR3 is TGTGCCTGGAGTGATTCAGGAACAGAAGCTTTCTTT.

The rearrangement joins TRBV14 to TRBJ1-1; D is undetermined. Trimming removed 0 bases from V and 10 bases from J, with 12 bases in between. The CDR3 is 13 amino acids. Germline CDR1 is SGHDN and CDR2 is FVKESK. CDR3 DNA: TGTGCCAGCAGCCAAGAGAATTGGGCGTTAGCTTTCTTT. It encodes CASSQENWALAFF.

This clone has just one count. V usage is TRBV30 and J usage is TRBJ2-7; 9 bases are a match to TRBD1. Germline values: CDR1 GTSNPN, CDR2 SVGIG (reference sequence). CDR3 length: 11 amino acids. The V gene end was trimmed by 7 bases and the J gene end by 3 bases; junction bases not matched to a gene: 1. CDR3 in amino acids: CALDRGYEQYF. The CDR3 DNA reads TGTGCCTTGGACAGGGGCTACGAGCAGTACTTC.

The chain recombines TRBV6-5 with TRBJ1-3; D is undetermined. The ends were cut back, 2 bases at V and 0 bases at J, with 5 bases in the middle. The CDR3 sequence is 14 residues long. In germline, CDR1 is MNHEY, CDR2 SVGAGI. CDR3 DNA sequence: TGTGCCAGCAGTTACGACCGCTCTGGAAACACCATATATTTT. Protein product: CASSYDRSGNTIYF.

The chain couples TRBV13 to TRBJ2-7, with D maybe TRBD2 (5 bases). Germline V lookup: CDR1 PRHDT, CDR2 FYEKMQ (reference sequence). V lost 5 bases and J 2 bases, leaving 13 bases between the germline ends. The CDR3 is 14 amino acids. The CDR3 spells CASSQSGNAYEQYF. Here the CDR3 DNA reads TGTGCCAGCAGCCAGAGCGGTAACGCCTACGAGCAGTACTTC. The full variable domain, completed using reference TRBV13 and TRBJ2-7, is AAGVIQSPRHLIKEKRETATLKCYPIPRHDTVYWYQQGPGQDPQFLISFYEKMQSDKGSIPDRFSAQQFSDYHSELNMSSLELGDSALYFCASSQSGNAYEQYFGPGTRLTVT.

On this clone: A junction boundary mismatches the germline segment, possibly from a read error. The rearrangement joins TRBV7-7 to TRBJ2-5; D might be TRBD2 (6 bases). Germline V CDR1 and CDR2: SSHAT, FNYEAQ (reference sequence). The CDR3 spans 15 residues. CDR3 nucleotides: TGTGCTAGCAGCTTAGATCCGGGGGTGCAAGAGACCCAGTACTTC. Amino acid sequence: CASSLDPGVQETQYF.